This entry lists 27 T cell receptor beta chains sequenced from one sample in a study of blood T cell repertoires in COVID-19. The assay was immunoSEQ multiplex PCR, and TCRdb's table has in-frame clones only and misses some. This sample carries about 140,000 clones, around 84% of them seen once, and the ten largest clones take around 2.5%. The material sequenced was peripheral blood. The receptors shown here come from a human donor with acute or convalescent COVID-19. The donor label of this sample is uncertain.

V gene TRBV5-6 combines with J gene TRBJ2-5; 10 bases align to TRBD1. Germline-derived CDR1 and CDR2 are SGHDT and YYEEEE. With V trimmed by 5 bases and J by 2 bases, 6 bases remained unmatched. The length of the CDR3 is 15 residues. The DNA for the CDR3 is TGTGCCAGCAGTATCCCGGGACAGGGGCAAGAGACCCAGTACTTC. Its translation: CASSIPGQGQETQYF.

This chain joins TRBV3-1 (or the pseudogene TRBV3-2) and TRBJ2-5; 13 bases line up with TRBD2. The CDR3 has 16 amino acids. CDR1 is LGHDT and CDR2 is YNNKEL in the germline V gene (reference sequence). V was clipped by 5 bases and J by 5 bases; unmatched bases: 8. The CDR3 DNA reads as TGTGCCAGCAGCTCCAGACTAGCGGGAGGCTCTGAGACCCAGTACTTC. Its protein is CASSSRLAGGSETQYF.

This chain connects TRBV7-3 to TRBJ1-2; TRBD1 matches 9 bases. Per the germline V gene, CDR1 is SGHTA and CDR2 is FQGTGA. V lost 4 bases, J lost 8 bases, and 8 bases stayed unmatched. This CDR3 spans 14 amino acids. The CDR3 nucleotides are TGTGCCAGCAGCTCCGGACAGGGGAAGTGGGGCTACACCTTC. Its translation is CASSSGQGKWGYTF.

The sample holds a few counts of this clone. The chain has TRBV5-4 and TRBJ2-5; D is unclear. Trimming removed 5 bases from V and 7 bases from J, with 12 bases in between. This CDR3 spans 12 amino acids. CDR1 and CDR2 (germline): SGHNT, YYREEE (reference sequence). The CDR3 here is CASSFTAGTQYF. The DNA for the CDR3 is TGTGCCAGCAGTTTTACTGCCGGGACCCAGTACTTC.

The chain links TRBV6-6 to TRBJ1-5; weak D call: TRBD1 (6 bases). Germline V gene lookup returns CDR1 MNHNY and CDR2 SVGAGI (reference sequence). This CDR3 contains 13 residues. V lost 6 bases, J lost 8 bases, and 14 bases lay in between. The CDR3 spells CASSRAEGEPQHF. The CDR3 DNA follows: TGTGCCAGCAGCCGGGCCGAGGGGGAGCCCCAGCATTTT.

The chain combines TRBV28 with TRBJ1-1; 10 bases fit TRBD1. The CDR3 covers 14 residues. V trimming: 4 bases; J trimming: 8 bases; junction bases outside the gene matches: 7. The germline V gene encodes CDR1 MDHEN and CDR2 SYDVKM. The CDR3 region is CASSSGQGITEAFF. The CDR3 DNA reads TGTGCCAGCAGTTCGGGACAGGGGATCACAGAAGCTTTCTTT.

V is TRBV9 and J is TRBJ2-1, with 14 bases that match TRBD2. The CDR3 is 16 residues long. V shed 4 bases, J shed 4 bases, and the junction held 4 bases outside the gene matches. Germline-derived CDR1 and CDR2 are SGDLS and YYNGEE. The CDR3 DNA is TGTGCCAGCAGCTCAGGGACTAGCGGGAGATACAATGAGCAGTTCTTC. This codes for CASSSGTSGRYNEQFF.

The chain is built from TRBV9 and TRBJ1-6; D remains ambiguous. Trimming removed 3 bases at V and 0 bases at J, with 7 bases between. This CDR3 is built from 15 residues. Germline assignment: CDR1 SGDLS and CDR2 YYNGEE. The CDR3 region is CASSGASSYNSPLHF. Written as DNA, the CDR3 is TGTGCCAGCAGCGGAGCGAGCTCCTATAATTCACCCCTCCACTTT.

The rearrangement uses TRBV2 and TRBJ2-6; D is ambiguous. Germline V gives CDR1 SNHLY, CDR2 FYNNEI. Trimming cost V 11 bases and J 0 bases, with 11 bases left between them. The CDR3 runs 14 residues. CDR3 residues: CAESQSSGANVLTF. In DNA, the CDR3 is TGTGCCGAATCCCAGTCCTCTGGGGCCAACGTCCTGACTTTC.

This clone was detected only a few times. This chain connects TRBV3-1 (or the pseudogene TRBV3-2) to TRBJ1-2; no firm D call. Germline CDR1 LGHDT, CDR2 YNNKEL (reference sequence). Trimming took 1 base from V and 0 from J, leaving 3 bases between them. The CDR3 covers 13 residues. The CDR3 DNA reads as TGTGCCAGCAGCCAAGCAGCTAACTATGGCTACACCTTC. Translated: CASSQAANYGYTF.

The chain combines TRBV7-6 with TRBJ1-3; D unresolved. Germline CDR1 and CDR2: SGHVS and FNYEAQ. The CDR3 is 15 residues long. Trimming stripped 5 bases from V and 4 bases from J, with 15 bases between. The DNA for the CDR3 is TGTGCCAGCAGCCGATTGAGACCGGGGGGAAACACCATATATTTT. Its protein product is CASSRLRPGGNTIYF.

The chain combines TRBV30 with TRBJ1-5; D not certain. CDR3 size: 18 residues. Per germline, CDR1 GTSNPN and CDR2 SVGIG (reference sequence). The ends were cut back, 6 bases at V and 0 bases at J, with 24 bases in the middle. This CDR3 reads CACSQAYSTLNSNQPQHF. CDR3 DNA sequence: TGTGCCTGCTCCCAGGCGTACAGTACACTTAATAGCAATCAGCCCCAGCATTTT.

V is TRBV18 and J is TRBJ2-7; D ambiguous. CDR3 length equals 13 residues. V gave up 4 bases and J gave up 3 bases, with 10 bases separating them. Per the germline V gene, CDR1 is KGHSH and CDR2 is LQKENI. The CDR3 protein is CASSQLKNYEQYV. The CDR3 bases are TGTGCCAGCTCACAACTAAAGAACTACGAGCAGTACGTC.

The CDR3 bases are TGTGCCAGTGACAGAGGGGGCGCGGGCGGGGAGCTGTTTTTT. The encoded protein is CASDRGGAGGELFF. This sequence joins TRBV19 and TRBJ2-2, with TRBD1 identical over 7 bases. This CDR3 has 14 residues. The V gene's germline CDR1 is LNHDA and CDR2 SQIVND (reference sequence). V gave up 8 bases and J gave up 7 bases; unmatched junction bases: 10.

The chain is built from TRBV7-6 and TRBJ2-1; no clear D gene. The CDR3 covers 13 residues. CDR1 is SGHVS, CDR2 FNYEAQ, per germline. Deletions cut 0 bases from V and 4 bases from J, with 4 bases between. CDR3 in amino acids: CASSLARYNEQFF. Here the CDR3 DNA reads TGTGCCAGCAGCTTAGCCAGGTACAATGAGCAGTTCTTC.

This clone was detected only once. CDR3 nucleotide sequence: TGTGCCAGCAGCCCAGGGACAGCGGTAAACACCATATATTTT. It translates to CASSPGTAVNTIYF. The chain has TRBV7-9 and TRBJ1-3; 7 bases fit TRBD1. The V segment lost 5 bases and the J segment 6 bases; nucleotides outside the gene matches: 7. The length of the CDR3 is 14 residues. CDR1 SEHNR and CDR2 FQNEAQ come from the germline V gene (reference sequence).

The chain recombines TRBV5-6 with TRBJ2-3; D perhaps matches TRBD2 (7 bases). The germline V gene encodes CDR1 SGHDT and CDR2 YYEEEE. This CDR3 has 15 residues. V lost 0 bases, J lost 4 bases, and 12 bases lay in between. In DNA, the CDR3 is TGTGCCAGCAGCTTGGGGCGGGGGCAGGCAGATACGCAGTATTTT. This sequence encodes CASSLGRGQADTQYF.

The chain is built from TRBV4-2 and TRBJ2-7; 8 bases match TRBD1. The CDR3 loop spans 16 amino acids. The germline gives CDR1 LGHNA, CDR2 YNFKEQ. After removal of 0 bases from V and 4 bases from J, the junction contained 8 bases not matched to a gene. CDR3 protein: CASSQENSGGWYEQYF. DNA for the CDR3: TGTGCCAGCAGCCAAGAAAACTCAGGGGGCTGGTACGAGCAGTACTTC.

V gene TRBV29-1 combines with J gene TRBJ2-1; D uncertain. The V and J ends lost 4 bases and 6 bases respectively, with 10 bases between them. Per germline, CDR1 SQVTM and CDR2 ANQGSEA. This CDR3 has 12 residues. DNA for the CDR3: TGCAGCGTTGCCTCGGGTAGCAATGAGCAGTTCTTC. Translated, it gives CSVASGSNEQFF.

The chain couples TRBV29-1 to TRBJ1-2; D possibly corresponds to TRBD1 (6 bases). The CDR3 consists of 13 residues. The V end lost 4 bases, the J end lost 1 base, and 10 bases lay between the germline ends. Germline CDR1 and CDR2: SQVTM and ANQGSEA. The CDR3 region has the DNA TGCAGCGTTGTGGGGGCGAGTAACTATGGCTACACCTTC. Encoded protein: CSVVGASNYGYTF.

This clone has just one count. The CDR3 sequence: CASSFTSEVYEQYV. CDR3 in DNA: TGTGCCAGCAGCTTCACTAGCGAGGTATACGAGCAGTACGTC. This chain uses TRBV5-5 with TRBJ2-7, with TRBD2 identical over 7 bases. The germline CDR1 and CDR2 sequences are SGHKS and YYEKEE (reference sequence). This CDR3 comprises 14 residues. V shed 2 bases and J 4 bases; nucleotides not matched to a gene: 6.

The chain is built from TRBV2 and TRBJ1-5, with 7 bases lining up with TRBD1. The length of the CDR3 is 14 residues. V gave up 6 bases and J gave up 3 bases; unmatched junction bases: 5. Germline CDR1 SNHLY, CDR2 FYNNEI. This chain's CDR3 is CASRGDSLNQPQHF. In nucleotides, the CDR3 is TGTGCCAGCAGGGGGGACAGCCTCAATCAGCCCCAGCATTTT.

In this sample, this clone turned up many times. V gene TRBV6-5 combines with J gene TRBJ1-4, with D perhaps matching TRBD1 (5 bases). Germline CDR1 reads MNHEY; CDR2 reads SVGAGI. The CDR3 length is 15 residues. V lost 2 bases and J 1 base, leaving 8 bases between the germline ends. Here the CDR3 reads CASSYNGGTNEKLFF. DNA of the CDR3: TGTGCCAGCAGTTACAACGGGGGAACTAATGAAAAACTGTTTTTT.

The chain uses TRBV4-3 and TRBJ2-1; 10 nucleotides agree with TRBD2. Germline CDR1 LGHNA, CDR2 YSLEER. The CDR3 runs 16 residues. With 1 base clipped from V and 7 bases from J, the junction kept 7 bases outside the gene matches. CDR3 nucleotides: TGCGCCAGCAGCCAAGCTGGAGCGGGAGGGTTAAATGAGCAGTTCTTC. Protein sequence: CASSQAGAGGLNEQFF.

V is TRBV9 and J is TRBJ1-6; 9 nucleotides match TRBD1. V trimming: 5 bases; J trimming: 3 bases; junction bases outside the gene matches: 6. CDR3 length equals 16 residues. Germline V CDR1 and CDR2: SGDLS, YYNGEE. CDR3 bases: TGTGCCAGCAGGGCCGGGACAGGGAACTATAATTCACCCCTCCACTTT. This codes for CASRAGTGNYNSPLHF.

A single count supports this clone. The chain employs TRBV7-9 and TRBJ2-1; possibly TRBD1 for D (5 bases). The germline V and J ends were trimmed by 3 bases and 1 base, with 7 bases remaining between them. CDR1 is SEHNR, CDR2 FQNEAQ, per germline (reference sequence). This CDR3 region has 14 residues. CDR3 DNA: TGTGCCAGCAGCTTTCAGGGTTCCTACAATGAGCAGTTCTTC. Amino acids: CASSFQGSYNEQFF.

V is TRBV30 and J is TRBJ2-1; 9 nucleotides match TRBD1. In germline, CDR1 is GTSNPN, CDR2 SVGIG (reference sequence). CDR3 size: 17 residues. The J segment lost 7 bases and the V segment lost 0 bases, leaving 13 bases of the junction unmatched. CDR3 in DNA: TGTGCCTGGAGTGTCCAATCGGACAGGGGCCCAGGTAATGAGCAGTTCTTC. It specifies CAWSVQSDRGPGNEQFF.